These 5 T cell receptor beta chains share one sample of origin, sequenced in a study of regulatory T cells in long-lasting Graves disease. The authors built TCR beta libraries using iRepertoire HTBI primers and Arm-PCR of CDR3 regions. One entry per CDR3 protein results from TCRdb running MiXCR on the multiplex PCR reads. This table holds 500,000 to 800,000 distinct CDR3 sequences, around 30% found once. Regarding time point: persistent/refractory GD, antithyroid drugs over 5 years with positive TRAb. From RNA extracted from PBMCs, the TCR library was made. Sequenced material: peripheral blood mononuclear cells (PBMCs), taken when the disease was refractory, from a patient treated with antithyroid drugs. The receptors come from a female donor with Graves disease.

With respect to this clonotype: A read error is possible here, since a much larger clone lies one base away. The V gene is TRBV11-2, the J gene TRBJ2-7; D possibly matches TRBD1 or TRBD2 (7 bases each). Per the germline V gene, CDR1 is SGHAT and CDR2 is FQNNGV. V lost 5 bases and J lost 7, with 15 bases in between. The CDR3 is 13 amino acids. The CDR3 sequence: CASSIGTAGEQYF. For the CDR3, the DNA is TGTGCCAGCAGCATCGGGACAGCGGGGGAGCAGTACTTC.

A note on this clonotype: A much larger clonotype is one base distant, so this may be a read error. The CDR3 loop reads CASSFDWAGEPRETQYF. As DNA, the CDR3 is TGTGCCAGCAGTTTCGATTGGGCGGGAGAGCCGCGAGAGACCCAGTACTTC. The rearrangement joins TRBV12-3 or TRBV12-4 to TRBJ2-5; 7 positions match TRBD2. V gave up 3 bases and J gave up 4 bases; unmatched junction bases: 14. This CDR3 contains 17 residues.

The chain uses TRBV11-2 and TRBJ2-1; 11 bases agree with TRBD2. The CDR3 is made up of 17 amino acids. Germline V gives CDR1 SGHAT, CDR2 FQNNGV. Trimming removed 0 bases from V and 6 bases from J; junction bases left unmatched: 7. Here the CDR3 DNA reads TGTGCCAGCAGCTTAGAGCTAGCGGGAGGTCTAGGCAATGAGCAGTTCTTC. Protein product: CASSLELAGGLGNEQFF.

This chain uses TRBV2 with TRBJ1-2, with D maybe TRBD1 (6 bases). The germline V gene encodes CDR1 SNHLY and CDR2 FYNNEI. CDR3 length equals 13 residues. The V end was cut by 7 bases, the J end by 5 bases, with 14 bases between. The CDR3 nucleotides are TGTGCCAGCATGACGGACAGTGATTATGGCTACACCTTC. Encoded protein: CASMTDSDYGYTF.

The V call is TRBV30, the J call TRBJ2-2; tentatively, D is TRBD2 (7 bases). V was shortened by 3 bases and J by 4 bases, with 12 bases between the two germline ends. The CDR3 runs to 14 residues. The germline gives CDR1 GTSNPN, CDR2 SVGIG (reference sequence). The CDR3 loop reads CAWRLGGATGELFF. The CDR3 nucleotides are TGTGCCTGGAGGCTTGGGGGGGCCACCGGGGAGCTGTTTTTT.